Reported below is one T cell receptor beta chain. Its antigen is still unknown. With 60 Vbeta and 13 Jbeta primers, the PCR was carried out. Clones were sequenced by immunoSEQ multiplex PCR, and TCRdb holds only the in-frame ones, with some missing. Among 150,000 to 200,000 clones listed, 80% to 85% were seen once. CDR1 and CDR2 (germline): SEHNR, FQNEAQ (reference sequence). Trimming shortened V by 0 bases and J by 8 bases, and 13 bases separated the two germline ends. This CDR3 contains 15 residues. The data were obtained in a study of cytomegalovirus exposure and HLA in healthy donors. Study conclusions and caveats: Analyzed later, most CMV-associated TCR beta chains appeared HLA-restricted. Further analysis, carried out later, found HLA-associated TCR beta chains more clonally expanded than equally common other chains.

The sequenced sample was PBMCs. The chain recombines TRBV7-9 with TRBJ1-4; D may be TRBD1 (5 bases). The origin of this receptor is a male donor in good health and CMV-seronegative. CDR3 sequence reads: CASSLAFAGREKLFF. The DNA for the CDR3 is TGTGCCAGCAGCTTAGCGTTCGCAGGGAGGGAAAAACTGTTTTTT.